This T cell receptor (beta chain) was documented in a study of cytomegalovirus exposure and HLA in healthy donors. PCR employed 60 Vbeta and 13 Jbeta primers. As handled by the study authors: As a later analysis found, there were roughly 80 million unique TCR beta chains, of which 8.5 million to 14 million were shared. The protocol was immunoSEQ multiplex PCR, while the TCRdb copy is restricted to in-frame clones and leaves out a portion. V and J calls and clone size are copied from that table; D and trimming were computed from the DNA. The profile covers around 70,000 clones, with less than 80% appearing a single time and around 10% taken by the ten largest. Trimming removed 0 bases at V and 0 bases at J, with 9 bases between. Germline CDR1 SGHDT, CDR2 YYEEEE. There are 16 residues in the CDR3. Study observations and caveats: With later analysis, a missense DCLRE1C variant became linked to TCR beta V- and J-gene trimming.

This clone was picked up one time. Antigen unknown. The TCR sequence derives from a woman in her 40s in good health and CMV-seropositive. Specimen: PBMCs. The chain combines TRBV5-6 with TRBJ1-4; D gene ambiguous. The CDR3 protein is CASSLGRVTTNEKLFF. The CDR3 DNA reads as TGTGCCAGCAGCTTGGGGAGGGTTACAACTAATGAAAAACTGTTTTTT.